This entry features one T cell receptor (beta chain) sequence. Its target is unknown. These data come from a study of cytomegalovirus exposure and HLA in healthy donors. Study summary: The 550 to 800 first-cohort repertoires and the roughly 130 validation repertoires shared the same platform, a later analysis reported.

Whole-study findings and limits: Investigators reported some 150 TCR beta chains as tied to cytomegalovirus.

Germline CDR1 reads SGDLS; CDR2 reads YYNGEE. Trimming shortened V by 5 bases and J by 7 bases, and 9 bases separated the two germline ends. The CDR3 extends over 12 amino acids. The protocol was immunoSEQ multiplex PCR, while the TCRdb copy is restricted to in-frame clones and leaves out a portion. The table has 150,000 to 200,000 clones, around 84% seen once; the top ten hold around 7%. Sequences were obtained from PBMCs. This TCR was sampled from a man aged 18-30 years in good health and CMV-seropositive. This chain uses TRBV9 with TRBJ2-2; no clear D. CDR3 DNA sequence: TGTGCCAGCAGTCGTACTGACGGGGAGCTGTTTTTT. It specifies CASSRTDGELFF.